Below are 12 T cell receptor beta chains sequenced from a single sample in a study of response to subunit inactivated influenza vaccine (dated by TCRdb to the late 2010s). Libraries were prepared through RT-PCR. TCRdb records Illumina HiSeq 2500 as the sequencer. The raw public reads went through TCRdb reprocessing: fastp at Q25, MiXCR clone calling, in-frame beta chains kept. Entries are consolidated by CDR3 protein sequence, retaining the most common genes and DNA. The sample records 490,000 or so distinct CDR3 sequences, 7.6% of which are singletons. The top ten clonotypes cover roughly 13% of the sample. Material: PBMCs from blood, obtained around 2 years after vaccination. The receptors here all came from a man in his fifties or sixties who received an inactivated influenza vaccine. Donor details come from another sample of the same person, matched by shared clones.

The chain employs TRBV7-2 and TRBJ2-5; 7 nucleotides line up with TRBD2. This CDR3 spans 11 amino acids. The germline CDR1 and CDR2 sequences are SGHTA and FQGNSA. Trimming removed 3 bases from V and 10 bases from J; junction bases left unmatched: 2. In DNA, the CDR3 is TGTGCCAGCAGCTTTGGACTAGGCCAGTACTTC. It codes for CASSFGLGQYF.

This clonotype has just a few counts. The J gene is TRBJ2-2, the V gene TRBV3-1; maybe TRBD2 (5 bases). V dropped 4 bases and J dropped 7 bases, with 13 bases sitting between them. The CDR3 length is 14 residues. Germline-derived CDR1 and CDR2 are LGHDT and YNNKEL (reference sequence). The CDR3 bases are TGTGCCAGCAGCCGGAGTGAGGGCGGCGGGGAGCTGTTTTTT. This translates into CASSRSEGGGELFF.

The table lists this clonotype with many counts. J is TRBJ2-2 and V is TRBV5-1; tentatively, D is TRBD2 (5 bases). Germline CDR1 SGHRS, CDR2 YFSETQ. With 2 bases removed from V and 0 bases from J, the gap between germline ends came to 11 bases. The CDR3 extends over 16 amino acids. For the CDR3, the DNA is TGCGCCAGCAGCTTAACGGGGTTCTCGAACACCGGGGAGCTGTTTTTT. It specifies CASSLTGFSNTGELFF.

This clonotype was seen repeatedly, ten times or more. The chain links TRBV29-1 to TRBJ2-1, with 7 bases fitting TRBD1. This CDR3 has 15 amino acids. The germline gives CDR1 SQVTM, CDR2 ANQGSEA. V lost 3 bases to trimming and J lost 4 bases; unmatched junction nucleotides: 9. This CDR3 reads CSVEKTGVWYNEQFF. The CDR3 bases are TGCAGCGTTGAGAAAACAGGGGTTTGGTACAATGAGCAGTTCTTC.

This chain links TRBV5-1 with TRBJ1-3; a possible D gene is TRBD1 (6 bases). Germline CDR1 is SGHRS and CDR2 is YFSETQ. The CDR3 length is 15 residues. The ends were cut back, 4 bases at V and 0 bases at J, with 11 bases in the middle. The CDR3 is CASSETGFSGNTIYF. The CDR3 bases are TGCGCCAGCAGCGAGACAGGATTCTCTGGAAACACCATATATTTT. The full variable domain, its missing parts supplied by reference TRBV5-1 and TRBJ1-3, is KAGVTQTPRYLIKTRGQQVTLSCSPISGHRSVSWYQQTPGQGLQFLFEYFSETQRNKGNFPGRFSGRQFSNSRSEMNVSTLELGDSALYLCASSETGFSGNTIYFGEGSWLTVV.

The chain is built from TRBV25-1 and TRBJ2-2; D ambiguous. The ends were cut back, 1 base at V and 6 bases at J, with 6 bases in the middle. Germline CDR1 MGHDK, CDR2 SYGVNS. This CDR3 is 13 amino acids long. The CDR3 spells CASSEFGSGELFF. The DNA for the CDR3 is TGTGCCAGCAGTGAATTTGGTTCCGGGGAGCTGTTTTTT.

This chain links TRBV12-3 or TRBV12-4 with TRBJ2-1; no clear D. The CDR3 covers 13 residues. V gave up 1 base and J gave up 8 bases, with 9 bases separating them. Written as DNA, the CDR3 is TGTGCCAGCAGTTTAGGTGTTTCCGATGAGCAGTTCTTC. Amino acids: CASSLGVSDEQFF.

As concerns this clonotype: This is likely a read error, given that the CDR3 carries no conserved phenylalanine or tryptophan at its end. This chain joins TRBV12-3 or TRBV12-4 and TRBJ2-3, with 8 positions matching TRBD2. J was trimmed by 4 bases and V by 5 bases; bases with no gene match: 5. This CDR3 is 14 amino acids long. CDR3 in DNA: TGTGCCAGCAGTCCTCGGGAGGGGCCAGATACGCAGTATTCT. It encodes CASSPREGPDTQYS.

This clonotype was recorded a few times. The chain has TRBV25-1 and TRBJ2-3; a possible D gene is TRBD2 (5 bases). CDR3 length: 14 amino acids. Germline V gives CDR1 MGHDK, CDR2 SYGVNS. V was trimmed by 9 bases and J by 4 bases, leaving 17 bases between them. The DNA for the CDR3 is TGTGCCAGTGAAGAATTCGGGGTTTCAGATACGCAGTATTTT. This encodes CASEEFGVSDTQYF.

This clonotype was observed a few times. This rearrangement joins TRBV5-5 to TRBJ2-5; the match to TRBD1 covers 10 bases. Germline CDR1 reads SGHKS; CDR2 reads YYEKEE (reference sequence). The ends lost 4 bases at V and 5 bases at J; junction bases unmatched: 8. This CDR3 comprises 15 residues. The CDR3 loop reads CASSPLGQGLETQYF. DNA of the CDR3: TGTGCCAGCAGCCCGCTGGGACAGGGGCTCGAGACCCAGTACTTC.

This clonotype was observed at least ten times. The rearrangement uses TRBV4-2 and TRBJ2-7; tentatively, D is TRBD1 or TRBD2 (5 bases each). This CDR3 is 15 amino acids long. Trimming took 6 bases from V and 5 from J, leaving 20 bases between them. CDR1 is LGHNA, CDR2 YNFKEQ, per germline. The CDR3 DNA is TGTGCCAGCAGTATCCCGGGACGAGGGGTGGACGAGCAGTACTTC. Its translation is CASSIPGRGVDEQYF.

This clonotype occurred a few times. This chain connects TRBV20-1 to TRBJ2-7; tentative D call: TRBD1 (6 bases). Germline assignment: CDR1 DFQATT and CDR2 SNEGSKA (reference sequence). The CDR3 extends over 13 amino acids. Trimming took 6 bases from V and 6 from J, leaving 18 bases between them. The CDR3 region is CSASTGSRAEQYF. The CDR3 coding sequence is TGCAGTGCGTCGACAGGTAGTCGCGCCGAGCAGTACTTC.